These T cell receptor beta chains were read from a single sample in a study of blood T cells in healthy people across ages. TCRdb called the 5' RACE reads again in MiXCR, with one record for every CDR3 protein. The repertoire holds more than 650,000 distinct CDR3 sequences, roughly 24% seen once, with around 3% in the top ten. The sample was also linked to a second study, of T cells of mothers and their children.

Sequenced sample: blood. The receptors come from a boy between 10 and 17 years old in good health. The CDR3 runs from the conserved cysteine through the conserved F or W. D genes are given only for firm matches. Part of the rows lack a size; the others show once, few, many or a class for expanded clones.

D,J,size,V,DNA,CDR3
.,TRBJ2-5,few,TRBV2,TGTGCCAGCAGTTGGAGTAACCAAGAGACCCAGTACTTC,CASSWSNQETQYF
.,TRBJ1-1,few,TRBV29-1,TGCAGCGTTGAAGCGGCCAGGCTGAACACTGAAGCTTTCTTT,CSVEAARLNTEAFF
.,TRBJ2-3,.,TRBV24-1,TGTGCCACCAGTGAACCCTCCGGAGATACGCAGTATTTT,CATSEPSGDTQYF
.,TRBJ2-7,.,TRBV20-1,TGCAGTGCCCCTCGGGAAACGCTAGCCGAGCAGTACTTC,CSAPRETLAEQYF
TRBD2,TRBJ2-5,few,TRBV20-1,TGCAGTGCTAGAGGAGGGGGACTAGCTGTACAAGAGACCCAGTACTTC,CSARGGGLAVQETQYF
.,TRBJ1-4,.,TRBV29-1,TGCAGCGTTGTCTCGTGGAAGAATAATGAAAAACTGTTTTTT,CSVVSWKNNEKLFF
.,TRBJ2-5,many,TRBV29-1,TGCAGCGTTGAAGTGCCAGGCACGGACGGGGACCAGTACTTC,CSVEVPGTDGDQYF
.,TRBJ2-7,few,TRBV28,TGTGCCAGCAGTTCCCCAGGACTTTCAAGGGGCTACGAGCAGTACTTC,CASSSPGLSRGYEQYF
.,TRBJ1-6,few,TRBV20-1,TGCAGTGCTAGAGATCACAGGAGGGAGAGCTCACCCCTCCACTTT,CSARDHRRESSPLHF
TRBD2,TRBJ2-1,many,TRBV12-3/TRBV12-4,TGTGCCAGCAGTCCAACTAGCGGGGATGGAATAAATGAGCAGTTCTTC,CASSPTSGDGINEQFF
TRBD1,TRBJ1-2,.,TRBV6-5,TGTGCCAGCAGTACTTACGCCGGGACAGGGGGCGAGGGGGACTATGGCTACACCTTC,CASSTYAGTGGEGDYGYTF
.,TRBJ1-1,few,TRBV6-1,TGTGCCAGCGCCGGGTCCCGGGTGACTGAAGCTTTCTTT,CASAGSRVTEAFF
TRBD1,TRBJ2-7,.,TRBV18,TGTGCCAGCTCACCACCGGGACAGGTATTACAGTACTTC,CASSPPGQVLQYF
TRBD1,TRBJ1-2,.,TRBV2,TGTGCCAGCAGGCAAGAAGGACAGGGGGATGGCTACACCTTC,CASRQEGQGDGYTF
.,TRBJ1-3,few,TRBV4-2,TGTGCCAGCAGCCAAGATCGAACTACTCTCTCGAGCTCTGGAAACACCATATATTTT,CASSQDRTTLSSSGNTIYF
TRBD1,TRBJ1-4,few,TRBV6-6,TGTGCCAGCAGTTTAAGGACAGGGCCCGGCTGGATGTTTTTT,CASSLRTGPGWMFF
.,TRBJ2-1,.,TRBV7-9,TGTGCCAGCAGCCGGGTTTTGGGGCAGGGGCTCTACAATGAGCAGTTCTTC,CASSRVLGQGLYNEQFF
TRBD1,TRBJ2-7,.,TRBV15,TGTGCCACCAGCAGACACGGGACAGGGCGGGACGAGCAGTACTTC,CATSRHGTGRDEQYF
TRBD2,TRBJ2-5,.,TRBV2,TGTGCCAGCAGTGGAGGACTAGAAGAGACCCAGTACTTC,CASSGGLEETQYF
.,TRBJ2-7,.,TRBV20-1,TGCAGTGCTTGGCAGCCAACAGGGTCTCGGTCCTACGAGCAGTACTTC,CSAWQPTGSRSYEQYF
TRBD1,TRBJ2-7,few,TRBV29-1,TGCAGCGTTGAGGAGGACAGGGACTACGAGCAGTACTTC,CSVEEDRDYEQYF
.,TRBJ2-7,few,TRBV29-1,TGCAGCGTTCCAATGGGGCAGGGCTACGAGCAGTACTTC,CSVPMGQGYEQYF
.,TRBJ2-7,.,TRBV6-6,TGTGCCAGCACCCAATCCTACTTAGCCTACGAGCAGTACTTC,CASTQSYLAYEQYF
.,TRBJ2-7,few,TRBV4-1,TGCGCCAGCAGCCAAGGGTTGTTTCAGAACTCCTACGAGCAGTACTTC,CASSQGLFQNSYEQYF
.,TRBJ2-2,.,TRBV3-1,TGTGCCAGCAGCCCGATTTCGAACACCGGGGAGCTGTTTTTT,CASSPISNTGELFF
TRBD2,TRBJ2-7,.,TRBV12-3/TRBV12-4,TGTGCCAGCAGACAAGGCACTAGCGCTTCCTACGAGCAGTACTTC,CASRQGTSASYEQYF
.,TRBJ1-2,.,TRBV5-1,TGCGCCAGCAGCTCTCCGGGACCGAACTATGGCTACACCTTC,CASSSPGPNYGYTF
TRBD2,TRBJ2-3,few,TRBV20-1,TGCAGTGCTAGGAGCCCTAGCGGGGGGTCAGATACGCAGTATTTT,CSARSPSGGSDTQYF
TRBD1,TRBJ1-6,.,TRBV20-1,TGCAGTGCCCCGCCCCGCCAGGGGGCAAATTCACCCCTCCACTTT,CSAPPRQGANSPLHF
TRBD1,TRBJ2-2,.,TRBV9,TGTGCCAGCAGCGTAGCAAAAGGGGGCTGGGAGCTGTTTTTT,CASSVAKGGWELFF
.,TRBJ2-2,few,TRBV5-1,TGCGCCAGCAGCCAGCGGACAGACACCGGGGAGCTGTTTTTT,CASSQRTDTGELFF
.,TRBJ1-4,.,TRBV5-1,TGCGCCAGCAGCTTGTCAGGGCTGGGACTGTTTTTT,CASSLSGLGLFF
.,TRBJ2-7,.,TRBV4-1,TGCGCCAGCAGCCAAACCGGGCCCTCCGAGCAGTACTTC,CASSQTGPSEQYF
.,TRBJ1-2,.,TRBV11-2,TGTGCCAGCAGCTTTATGGAGGATGGCTACACCTTC,CASSFMEDGYTF
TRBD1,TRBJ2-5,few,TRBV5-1,TGCACCAGCAGCCCCCGACAGGGGGCGGCTCAAGAGACCCAGTACTTC,CTSSPRQGAAQETQYF
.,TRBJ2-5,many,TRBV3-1,TGTGCCAGCAGCCAAGACGGGCGCAGGCAAGAGACCCAGTACTTC,CASSQDGRRQETQYF